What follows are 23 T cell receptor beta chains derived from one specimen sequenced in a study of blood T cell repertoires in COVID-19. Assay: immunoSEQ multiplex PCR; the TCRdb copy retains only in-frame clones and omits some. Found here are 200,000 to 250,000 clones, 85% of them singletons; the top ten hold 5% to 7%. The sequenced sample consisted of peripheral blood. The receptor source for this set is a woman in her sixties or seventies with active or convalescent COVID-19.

CDR3 nucleotide sequence: TGTGCCAGCAGCACCCCAGCGGGAGGGCCGTCAAATGAGCAGTTCTTC. Its translation is CASSTPAGGPSNEQFF. The gene calls are TRBV11-2 and TRBJ2-1; 10 nucleotides match TRBD2. Unmatched junction bases numbered 11, after V lost 5 bases and J lost 7 bases. CDR1 is SGHAT, CDR2 FQNNGV, per germline. CDR3 length: 16 amino acids.

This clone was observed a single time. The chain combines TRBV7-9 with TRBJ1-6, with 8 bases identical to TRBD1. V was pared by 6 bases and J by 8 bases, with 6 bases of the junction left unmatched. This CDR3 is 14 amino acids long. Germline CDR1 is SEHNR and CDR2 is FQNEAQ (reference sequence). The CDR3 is CASSSGTGHSPLHF. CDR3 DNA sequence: TGTGCCAGCAGTTCCGGGACAGGACATTCACCCCTCCACTTT.

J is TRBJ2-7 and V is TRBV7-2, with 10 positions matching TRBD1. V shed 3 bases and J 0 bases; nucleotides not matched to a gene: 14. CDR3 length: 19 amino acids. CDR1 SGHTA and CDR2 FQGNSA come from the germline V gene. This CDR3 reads CASSFPGQGISLLSYEQYF. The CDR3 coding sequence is TGTGCCAGCAGCTTCCCGGGACAGGGGATCAGCCTCCTCTCCTACGAGCAGTACTTC. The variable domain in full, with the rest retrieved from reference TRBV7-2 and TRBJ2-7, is GAGVSQSPSNKVTEKGKDVELRCDPISGHTALYWYRQSLGQGLEFLIYFQGNSAPDKSGLPSDRFSAERTGGSVSTLTIQRTQQEDSAVYLCASSFPGQGISLLSYEQYFGPGTRLTVT.

CDR3 bases: TGTGCCAGTAGTACCGACAGGGTTAGAGGGAACACCATATATTTT. It specifies CASSTDRVRGNTIYF. The J gene is TRBJ1-3, the V gene TRBV19, with 7 bases lining up with TRBD1. CDR3 size: 15 residues. CDR1 and CDR2 from the germline V gene are LNHDA and SQIVND (reference sequence). Losses at the gene ends were 4 bases for V and 7 bases for J; bases not matched to a gene: 10.

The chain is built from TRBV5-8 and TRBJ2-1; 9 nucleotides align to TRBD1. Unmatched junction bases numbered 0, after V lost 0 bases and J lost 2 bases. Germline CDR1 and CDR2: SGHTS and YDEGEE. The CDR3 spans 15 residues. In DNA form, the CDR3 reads TGTGCCAGCAGCTTGGGACAGGGGGCCTACAATGAGCAGTTCTTC. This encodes CASSLGQGAYNEQFF. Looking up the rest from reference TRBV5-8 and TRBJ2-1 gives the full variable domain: EAGVTQSPTHLIKTRGQQATLRCSPISGHTSVYWYQQALGLGLQFLLWYDEGEERNRGNFPPRFSGRQFPNYSSELNVNALELEDSALYLCASSLGQGAYNEQFFGPGTRLTVL.

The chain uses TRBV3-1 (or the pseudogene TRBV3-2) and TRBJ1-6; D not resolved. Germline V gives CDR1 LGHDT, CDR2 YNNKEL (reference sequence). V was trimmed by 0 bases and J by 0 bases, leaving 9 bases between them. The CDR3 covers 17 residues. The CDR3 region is CASSQDPASSYNSPLHF. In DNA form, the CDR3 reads TGTGCCAGCAGCCAAGATCCAGCGAGCTCCTATAATTCACCCCTCCACTTT.

CDR3 sequence: CASNDLVSYNEQFF. CDR3 in DNA: TGTGCCAGCAACGATTTAGTCTCCTACAATGAGCAGTTCTTC. The rearrangement links TRBV28 to TRBJ2-1; D unresolved. Germline-derived CDR1 and CDR2 are MDHEN and SYDVKM. V was pared by 7 bases and J by 0 bases, with 10 bases between. The CDR3 is made up of 14 amino acids.

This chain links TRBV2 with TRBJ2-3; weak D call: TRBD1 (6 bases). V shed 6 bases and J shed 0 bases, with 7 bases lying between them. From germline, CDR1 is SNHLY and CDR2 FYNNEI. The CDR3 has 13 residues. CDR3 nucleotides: TGTGCCAGCAGCCAGGGGAGCACAGATACGCAGTATTTT. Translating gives CASSQGSTDTQYF.

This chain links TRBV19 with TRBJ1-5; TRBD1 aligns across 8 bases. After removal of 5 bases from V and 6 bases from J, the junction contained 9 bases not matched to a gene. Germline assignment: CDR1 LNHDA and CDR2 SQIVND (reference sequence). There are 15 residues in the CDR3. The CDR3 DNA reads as TGTGCCAGTAGTGACGACAGGGGAGCAAGTCAGCCCCAGCATTTT. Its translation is CASSDDRGASQPQHF.

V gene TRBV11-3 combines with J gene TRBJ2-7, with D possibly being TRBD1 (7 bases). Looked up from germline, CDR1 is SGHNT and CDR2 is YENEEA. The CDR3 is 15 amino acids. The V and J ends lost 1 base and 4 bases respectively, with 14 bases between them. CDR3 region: CASSLVGGGLYEQYF. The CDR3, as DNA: TGTGCCAGCAGCTTAGTAGGAGGGGGCCTGTACGAGCAGTACTTC.

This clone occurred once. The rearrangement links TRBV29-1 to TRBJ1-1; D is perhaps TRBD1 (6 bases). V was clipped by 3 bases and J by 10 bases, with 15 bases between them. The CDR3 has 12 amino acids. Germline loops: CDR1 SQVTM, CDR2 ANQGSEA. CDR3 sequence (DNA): TGCAGCGTTGACCGGGGGGCGCATATAGCTTTCTTT. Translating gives CSVDRGAHIAFF.

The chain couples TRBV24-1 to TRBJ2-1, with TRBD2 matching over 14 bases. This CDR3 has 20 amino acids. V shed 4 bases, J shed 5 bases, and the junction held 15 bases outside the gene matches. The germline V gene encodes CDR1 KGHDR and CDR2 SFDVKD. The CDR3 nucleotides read TGTGCCACCAGTGAGGAACCGGGACTAGCGGGAGCGGGGCTTGACAATGAGCAGTTCTTC. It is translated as CATSEEPGLAGAGLDNEQFF.

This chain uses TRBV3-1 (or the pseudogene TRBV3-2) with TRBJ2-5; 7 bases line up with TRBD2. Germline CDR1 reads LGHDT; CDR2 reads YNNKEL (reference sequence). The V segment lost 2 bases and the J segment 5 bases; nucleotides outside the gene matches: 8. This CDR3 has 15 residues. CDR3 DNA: TGTGCCAGCAGCCAACTGACTAGCCCGGCGGAGACCCAGTACTTC. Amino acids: CASSQLTSPAETQYF.

CDR3 loop: CASSSRGAGNIQYF. In DNA, the CDR3 is TGTGCCAGCAGCTCCCGGGGGGCGGGAAACATTCAGTACTTC. The chain is built from TRBV11-2 and TRBJ2-4; maybe TRBD2 (7 bases). The V end lost 4 bases, the J end lost 6 bases, and 13 bases lay between the germline ends. This CDR3 region has 14 residues. CDR1 and CDR2 from the germline V gene are SGHAT and FQNNGV.

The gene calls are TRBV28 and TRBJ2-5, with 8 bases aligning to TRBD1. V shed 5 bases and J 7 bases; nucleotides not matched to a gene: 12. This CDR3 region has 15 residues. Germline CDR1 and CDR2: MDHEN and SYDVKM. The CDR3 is CASSAGTGRFWTQYF. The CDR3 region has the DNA TGTGCCAGCAGTGCCGGGACAGGACGTTTTTGGACCCAGTACTTC.

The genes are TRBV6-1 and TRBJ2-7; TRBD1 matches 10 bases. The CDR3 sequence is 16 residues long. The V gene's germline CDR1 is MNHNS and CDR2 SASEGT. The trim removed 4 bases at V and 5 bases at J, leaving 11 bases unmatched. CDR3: CASSGTVGTGANEQYV. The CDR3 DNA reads TGTGCCAGCAGTGGAACTGTAGGGACAGGGGCAAACGAGCAGTACGTC.

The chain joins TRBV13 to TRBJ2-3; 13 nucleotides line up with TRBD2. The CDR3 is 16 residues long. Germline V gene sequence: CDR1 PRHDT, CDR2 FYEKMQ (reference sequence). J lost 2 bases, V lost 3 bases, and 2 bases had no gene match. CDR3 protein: CASSFGTSGTTDTQYF. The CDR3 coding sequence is TGTGCCAGCAGCTTCGGGACTAGCGGGACCACAGATACGCAGTATTTT.

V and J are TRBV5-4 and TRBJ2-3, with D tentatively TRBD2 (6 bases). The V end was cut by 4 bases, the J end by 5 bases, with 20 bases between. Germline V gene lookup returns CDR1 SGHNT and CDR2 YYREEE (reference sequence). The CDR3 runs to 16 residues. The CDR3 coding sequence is TGTGCCAGCAGCCCGGGGGTTTTGGGCGGTCGAGATACGCAGTATTTT. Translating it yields CASSPGVLGGRDTQYF.

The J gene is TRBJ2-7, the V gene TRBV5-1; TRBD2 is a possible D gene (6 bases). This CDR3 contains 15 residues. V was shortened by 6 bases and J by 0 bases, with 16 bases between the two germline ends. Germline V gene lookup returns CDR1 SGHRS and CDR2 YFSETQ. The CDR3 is CASTLGDSSSYEQYF. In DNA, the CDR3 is TGCGCCAGCACCCTCGGGGACTCCAGCTCCTACGAGCAGTACTTC.

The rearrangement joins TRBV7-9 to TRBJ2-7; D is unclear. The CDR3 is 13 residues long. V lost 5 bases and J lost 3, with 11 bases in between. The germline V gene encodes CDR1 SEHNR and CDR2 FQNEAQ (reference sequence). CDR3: CASSKQTSYEQYF. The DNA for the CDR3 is TGTGCCAGCAGCAAACAGACCAGCTACGAGCAGTACTTC.

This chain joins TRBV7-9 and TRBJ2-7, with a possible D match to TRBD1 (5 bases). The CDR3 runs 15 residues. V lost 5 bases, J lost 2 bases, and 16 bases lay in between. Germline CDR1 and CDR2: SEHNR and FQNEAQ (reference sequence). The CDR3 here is CASSPQGGNPYEQYV. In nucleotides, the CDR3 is TGTGCCAGCAGCCCCCAGGGCGGTAACCCCTACGAGCAGTACGTC.

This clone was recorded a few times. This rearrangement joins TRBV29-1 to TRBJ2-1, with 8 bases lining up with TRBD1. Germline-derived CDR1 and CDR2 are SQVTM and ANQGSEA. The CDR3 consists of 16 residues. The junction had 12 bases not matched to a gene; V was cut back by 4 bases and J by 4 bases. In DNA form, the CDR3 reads TGCAGCGTTGTAGGTTCAGGGGGCAAAACTTACAATGAGCAGTTCTTC. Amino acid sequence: CSVVGSGGKTYNEQFF.

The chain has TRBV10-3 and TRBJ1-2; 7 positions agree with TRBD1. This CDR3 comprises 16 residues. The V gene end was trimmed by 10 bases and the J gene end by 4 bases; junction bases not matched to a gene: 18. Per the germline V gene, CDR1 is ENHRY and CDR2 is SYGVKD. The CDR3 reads CASSPTGVNFLYGYTF. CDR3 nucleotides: TGTGCCAGTTCCCCAACAGGGGTCAACTTTCTCTATGGCTACACCTTC.